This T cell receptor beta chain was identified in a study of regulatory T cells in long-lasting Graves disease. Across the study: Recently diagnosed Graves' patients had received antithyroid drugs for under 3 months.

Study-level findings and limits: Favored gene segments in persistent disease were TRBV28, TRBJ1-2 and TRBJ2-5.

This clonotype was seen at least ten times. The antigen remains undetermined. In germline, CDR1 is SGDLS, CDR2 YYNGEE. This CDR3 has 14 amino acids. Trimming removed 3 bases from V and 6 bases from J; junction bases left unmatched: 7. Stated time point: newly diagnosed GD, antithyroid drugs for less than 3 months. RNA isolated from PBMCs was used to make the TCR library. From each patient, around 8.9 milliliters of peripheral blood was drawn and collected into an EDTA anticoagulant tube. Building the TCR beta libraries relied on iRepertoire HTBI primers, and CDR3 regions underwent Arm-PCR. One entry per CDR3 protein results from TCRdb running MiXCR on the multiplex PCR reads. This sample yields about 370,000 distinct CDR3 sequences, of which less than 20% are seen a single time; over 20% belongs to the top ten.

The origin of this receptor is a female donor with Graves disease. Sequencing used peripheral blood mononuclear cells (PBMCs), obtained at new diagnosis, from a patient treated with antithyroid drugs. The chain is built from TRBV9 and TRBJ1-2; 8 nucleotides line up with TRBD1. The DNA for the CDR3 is TGTGCCAGCAGCGGACGACAGGGGTTAGATGGCTACACCTTC. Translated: CASSGRQGLDGYTF.